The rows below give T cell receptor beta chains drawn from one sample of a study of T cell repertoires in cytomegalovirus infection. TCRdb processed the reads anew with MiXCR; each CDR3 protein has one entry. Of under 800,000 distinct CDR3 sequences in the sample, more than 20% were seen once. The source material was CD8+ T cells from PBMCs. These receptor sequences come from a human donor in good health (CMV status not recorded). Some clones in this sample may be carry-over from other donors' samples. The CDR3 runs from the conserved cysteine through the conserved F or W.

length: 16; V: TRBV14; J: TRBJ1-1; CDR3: CASSQELWDRNTEAFF
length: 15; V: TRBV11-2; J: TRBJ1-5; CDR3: CASSPGTGGDQPQHF
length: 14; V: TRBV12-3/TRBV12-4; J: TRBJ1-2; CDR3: CAGSPQGGNYGYTF
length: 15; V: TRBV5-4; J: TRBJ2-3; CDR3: CASSLETGLTDTQYF
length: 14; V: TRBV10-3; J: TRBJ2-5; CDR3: CAISIAGHQETQYF
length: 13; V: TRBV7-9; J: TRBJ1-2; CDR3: CASSLEGAHGYTF
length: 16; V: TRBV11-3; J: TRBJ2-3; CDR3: CASSSYGAASTDTQYF
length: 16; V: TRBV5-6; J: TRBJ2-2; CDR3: CASSLTGDANTGELFF
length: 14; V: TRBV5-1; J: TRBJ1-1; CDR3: CASSSGQGYTEAFF
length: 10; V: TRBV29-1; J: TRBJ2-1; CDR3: CSVVGDEQFF
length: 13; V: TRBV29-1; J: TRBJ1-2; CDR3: CSVEEGINYGYTF
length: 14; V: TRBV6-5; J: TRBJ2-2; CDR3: CASSYLSWGGELFF
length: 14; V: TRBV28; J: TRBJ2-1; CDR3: CASKQGNSYNEQFF
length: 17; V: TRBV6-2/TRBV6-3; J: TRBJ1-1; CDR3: CASSYSTAESGDTEAFF
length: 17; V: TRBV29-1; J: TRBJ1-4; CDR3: CSVGPGSDDATNEKLFF
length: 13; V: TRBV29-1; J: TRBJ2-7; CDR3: CSAYMGSSYEQYF
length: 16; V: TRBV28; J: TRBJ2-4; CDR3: CASSPGTGGAKNIQYF
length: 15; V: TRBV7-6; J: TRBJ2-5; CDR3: CASSLAPAGEATQYF
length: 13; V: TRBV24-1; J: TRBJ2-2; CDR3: CATSDVRTGELFF
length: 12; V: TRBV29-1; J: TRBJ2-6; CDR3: CSVEGQANVLTF
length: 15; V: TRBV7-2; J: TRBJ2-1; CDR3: CASSDAGGGFNEQFF
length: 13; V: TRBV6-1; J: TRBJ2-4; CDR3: CASSETGGNIQYF
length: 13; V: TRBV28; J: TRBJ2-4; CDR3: CASSFGWVEVQYF
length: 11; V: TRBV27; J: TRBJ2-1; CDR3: CASISGTTAFF
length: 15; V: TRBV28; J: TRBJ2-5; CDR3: CASSLISRGEETQYF
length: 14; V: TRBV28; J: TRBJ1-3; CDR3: CASSLAGLGNTIYF
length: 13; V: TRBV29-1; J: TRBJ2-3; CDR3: CSVDDRGQDTQYF
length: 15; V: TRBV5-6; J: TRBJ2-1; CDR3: CASNNHGSSYNEQFF
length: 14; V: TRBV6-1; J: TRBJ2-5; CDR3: CASSSQGEIETQYF
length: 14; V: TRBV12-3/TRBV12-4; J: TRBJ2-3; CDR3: CASSFTGVTDTQYF
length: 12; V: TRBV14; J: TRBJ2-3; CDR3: CARLQGENTQYF